This record concerns one T cell receptor (beta chain) sequence. Its antigen remains unidentified. Per-base qualities were not stored, and no clone one base away is much larger. Measured from the cysteine to the phenylalanine, the CDR3 is 15 residues long. The sequence is cut down to CDR3 DNA, 45 bases in frame from base 1. Trimming leaves V shorter by 6 bases and J shorter by 6 bases, with the junction holding 9 bases beyond the gene matches. The CDR1 and CDR2 encoded by the germline V gene are SGHTA and FQGNSA. The method was the immunoSEQ multiplex PCR assay. TCRdb carries this immuneACCESS record with in-frame sequences only. Its versions omit some clonotypes, under half of them owing to an unresolved V gene in the studies checked, with the rest unexplained. Present in this sample are 55,000 or so clones, roughly 90% of which were seen just once. The top ten clones comprise 0.16% of the sample. The data originate from a study of T cell changes during pregnancy in multiple sclerosis (dated by TCRdb to the late 2010s). Looking at the study overall: Changes in the T cell repertoire over the course of pregnancy were examined in this study in women with multiple sclerosis.

The V gene is TRBV7-2 and the J gene is TRBJ2-2, and 8 junction bases match TRBD1. Sequenced material: CD4+ T cells from peripheral blood mononuclear cells, taken after pregnancy. This TCR came from a female donor in good health, enrolled as a control in a pregnancy study. The CDR3 sequence is CASRLTGESAGELFF. Here is the DNA: TGTGCCAGCAGGTTGACAGGGGAAAGCGCCGGGGAGCTGTTTTTT.